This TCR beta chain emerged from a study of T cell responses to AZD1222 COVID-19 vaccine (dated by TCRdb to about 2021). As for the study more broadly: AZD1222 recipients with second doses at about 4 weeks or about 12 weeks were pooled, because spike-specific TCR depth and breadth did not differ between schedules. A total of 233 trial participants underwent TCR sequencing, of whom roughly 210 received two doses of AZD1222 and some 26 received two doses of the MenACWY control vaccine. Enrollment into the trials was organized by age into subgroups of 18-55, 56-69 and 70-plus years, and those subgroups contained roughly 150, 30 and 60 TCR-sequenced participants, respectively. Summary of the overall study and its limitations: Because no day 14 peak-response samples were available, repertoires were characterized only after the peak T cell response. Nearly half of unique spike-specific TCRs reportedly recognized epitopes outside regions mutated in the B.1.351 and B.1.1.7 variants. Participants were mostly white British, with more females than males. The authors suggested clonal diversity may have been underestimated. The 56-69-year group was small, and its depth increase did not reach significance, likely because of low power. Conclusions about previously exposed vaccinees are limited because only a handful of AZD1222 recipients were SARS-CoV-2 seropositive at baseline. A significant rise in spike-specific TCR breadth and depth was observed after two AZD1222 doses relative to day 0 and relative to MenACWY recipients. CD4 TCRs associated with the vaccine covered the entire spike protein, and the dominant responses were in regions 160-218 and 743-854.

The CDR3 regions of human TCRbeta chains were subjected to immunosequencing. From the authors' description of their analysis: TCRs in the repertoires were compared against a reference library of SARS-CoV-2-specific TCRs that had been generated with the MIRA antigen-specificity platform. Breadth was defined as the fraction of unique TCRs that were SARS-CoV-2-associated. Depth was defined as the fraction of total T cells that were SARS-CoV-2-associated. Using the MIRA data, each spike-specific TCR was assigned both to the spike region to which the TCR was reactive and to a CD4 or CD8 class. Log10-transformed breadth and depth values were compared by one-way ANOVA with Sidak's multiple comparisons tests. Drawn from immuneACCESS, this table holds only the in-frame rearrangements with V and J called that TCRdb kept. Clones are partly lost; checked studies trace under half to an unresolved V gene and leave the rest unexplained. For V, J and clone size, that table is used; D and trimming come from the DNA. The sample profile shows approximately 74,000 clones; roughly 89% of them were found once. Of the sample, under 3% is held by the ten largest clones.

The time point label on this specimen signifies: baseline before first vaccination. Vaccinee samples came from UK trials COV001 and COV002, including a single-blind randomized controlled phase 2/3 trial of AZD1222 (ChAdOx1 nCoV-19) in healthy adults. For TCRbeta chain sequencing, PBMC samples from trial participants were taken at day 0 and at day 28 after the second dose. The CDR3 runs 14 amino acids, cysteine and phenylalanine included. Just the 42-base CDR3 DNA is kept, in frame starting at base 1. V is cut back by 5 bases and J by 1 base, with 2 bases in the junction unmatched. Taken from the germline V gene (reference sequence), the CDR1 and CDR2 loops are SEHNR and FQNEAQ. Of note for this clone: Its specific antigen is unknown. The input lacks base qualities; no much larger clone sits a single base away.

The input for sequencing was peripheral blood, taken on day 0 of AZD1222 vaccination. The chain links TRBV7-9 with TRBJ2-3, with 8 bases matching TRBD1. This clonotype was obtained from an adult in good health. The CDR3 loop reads CASSLGQGTDTQYF. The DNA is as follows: TGTGCCAGCAGCCTGGGACAGGGCACAGATACGCAGTATTTT.